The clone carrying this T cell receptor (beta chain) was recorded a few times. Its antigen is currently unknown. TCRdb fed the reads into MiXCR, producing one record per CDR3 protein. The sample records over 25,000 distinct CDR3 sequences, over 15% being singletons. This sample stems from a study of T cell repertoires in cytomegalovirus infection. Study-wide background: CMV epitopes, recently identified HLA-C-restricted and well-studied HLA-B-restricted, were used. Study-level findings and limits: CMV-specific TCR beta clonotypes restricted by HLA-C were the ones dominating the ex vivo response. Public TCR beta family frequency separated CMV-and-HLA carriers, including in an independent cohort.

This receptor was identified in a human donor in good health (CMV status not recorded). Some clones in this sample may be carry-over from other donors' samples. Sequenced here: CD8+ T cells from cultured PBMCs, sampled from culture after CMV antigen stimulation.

The chain's CDR3 is CASSVVGGPYNEQFF. CDR3 bases: TGTGCCAGCAGCGTAGTAGGCGGGCCCTACAATGAGCAGTTCTTC. This sequence joins TRBV9 and TRBJ2-1, with a weak D call TRBD2 (5 bases). Germline V CDR1 and CDR2: SGDLS, YYNGEE. This CDR3 region has 15 residues. V was cut by 0 bases and J by 2 bases, with 9 bases left in between.